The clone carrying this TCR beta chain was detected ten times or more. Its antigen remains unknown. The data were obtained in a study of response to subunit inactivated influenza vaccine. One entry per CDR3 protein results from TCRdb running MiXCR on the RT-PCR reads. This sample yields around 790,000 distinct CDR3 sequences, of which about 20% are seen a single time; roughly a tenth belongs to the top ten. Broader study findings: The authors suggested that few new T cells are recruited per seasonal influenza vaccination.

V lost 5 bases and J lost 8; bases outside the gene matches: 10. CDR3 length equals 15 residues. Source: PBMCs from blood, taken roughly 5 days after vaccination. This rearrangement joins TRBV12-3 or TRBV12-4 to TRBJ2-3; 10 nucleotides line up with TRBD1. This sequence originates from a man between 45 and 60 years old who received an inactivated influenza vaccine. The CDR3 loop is CASSHRDRGGGTQYF. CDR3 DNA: TGTGCCAGCAGTCACCGGGACAGGGGAGGAGGTACGCAGTATTTT.